This TCR beta chain was documented in a study of blood T cell repertoires in COVID-19. Across the study: Sample material is recorded as cDNA or gDNA derived from T cells, B-cell-depleted T cells, or PBMCs.

Produced via immunoSEQ multiplex PCR; TCRdb's table is partial and in-frame only. The sample holds some 14,000 clones, about 80% seen once. The CDR3 loop spans 15 amino acids. The ends lost 1 base at V and 6 bases at J; junction bases unmatched: 4. From germline, CDR1 is SGHAT and CDR2 FQNNGV. The sequence was collected from a human donor in a cohort sampled during active COVID-19. This chain connects TRBV11-2 to TRBJ1-4, with TRBD1 matching 8 bases. The material sequenced was peripheral blood. In DNA, the CDR3 is TGTGCCAGCAGCTTAGCCATGACAGGGGATGAAAAACTGTTTTTT. Translated, it gives CASSLAMTGDEKLFF.